This TCR beta chain was identified during a study of T cells in Graves' hyperthyroidism and ophthalmopathy. The CDR3 sequence is 17 residues long. The J segment lost 2 bases and the V segment lost 0 bases, leaving 6 bases of the junction unmatched. The germline V gene has CDR1 ENHRY and CDR2 SYGVKD. Amplification targeted TCR beta CDR3 regions from RNA transcripts. The study used the HTBI primer set for a first-round RT-PCR of the TCR CDR3. TCRdb redid the calling of the multiplex PCR reads with MiXCR, one entry per CDR3 protein. Of 300,000 to 400,000 distinct CDR3 sequences listed, roughly 23% were seen once; the top ten hold around 48%. Stable Graves' hyperthyroidism denoted no ophthalmopathy progression over 18 months.

J is TRBJ1-5 and V is TRBV10-3; 8 bases are a match to TRBD1. Sequenced: blood. The sequence was collected from a woman between 50 and 59 years old with Graves' hyperthyroidism. This CDR3 reads CAISESNRGSGNQPQHF. As DNA, the CDR3 is TGTGCCATCAGTGAGTCCAACAGGGGGTCTGGCAATCAGCCCCAGCATTTT.